Detailed here is one TCR beta chain. Its target is not known. V was trimmed by 3 bases and J by 8 bases, leaving 10 bases between them. The germline V gene has CDR1 SGHAT and CDR2 FQNNGV. The CDR3 runs to 12 residues. The data derive from a study of graft-versus-host responses after intestinal transplantation. Overall study context: Isolated intestinal, liver-intestinal, or multivisceral transplants had been given to the recipients. Every recipient had anti-thymocyte globulin induction and around three years of tacrolimus plus steroids.

TCRdb's table, derived via immunoSEQ multiplex PCR, lists solely in-frame clones and lacks some. The profile shows 90,000 to 150,000 clones, 80% to 95% of them singletons. Overall study results and limits: The study found high graft-versus-host to host-versus-graft clonal ratios in allografts of patients with graft-donor T cell macrochimerism.

The receptor's source is a human donor who received an intestinal transplant. The chain couples TRBV11-2 to TRBJ1-1; D ambiguous. Here the sequenced sample was unstimulated CD4+ T cells sorted from spleen or lymph node cells, taken before intestinal transplant. CDR3 sequence reads: CASSLGRGEAFF. The CDR3 DNA reads TGTGCCAGCAGCTTGGGGAGAGGAGAAGCTTTCTTT. The whole variable domain, filled in from reference TRBV11-2 and TRBJ1-1, reads EAGVAQSPRYKIIEKRQSVAFWCNPISGHATLYWYQQILGQGPKLLIQFQNNGVVDDSQLPKDRFSAERLKGVDSTLKIQPAKLEDSAVYLCASSLGRGEAFFGQGTRLTVV.